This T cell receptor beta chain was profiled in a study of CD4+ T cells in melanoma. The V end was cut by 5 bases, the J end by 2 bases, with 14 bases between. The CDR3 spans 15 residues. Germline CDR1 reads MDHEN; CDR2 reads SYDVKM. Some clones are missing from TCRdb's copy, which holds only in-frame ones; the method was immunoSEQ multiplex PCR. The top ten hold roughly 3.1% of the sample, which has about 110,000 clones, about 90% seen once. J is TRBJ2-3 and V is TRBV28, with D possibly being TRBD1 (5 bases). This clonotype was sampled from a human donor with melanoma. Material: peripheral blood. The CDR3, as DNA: TGTGCCAGCAGTGGGGCAACGCGGACCACAGATACGCAGTATTTT. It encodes CASSGATRTTDTQYF.